The 15 T cell receptor beta chains below come from one sample, sequenced in a study of blood T cell repertoires in COVID-19. Assay used: immunoSEQ multiplex PCR; TCRdb lists only in-frame clones, some missing. This sample has approximately 270,000 clones, with 88% found just once. Specimen: peripheral blood. All receptors derive from a man at least 80 years old with acute or convalescent COVID-19.

This chain uses TRBV4-1 with TRBJ2-5; tentative D call: TRBD2 (6 bases). Trimming left V 4 bases short and J 3 bases short, with 15 bases between. The germline V gene has CDR1 MGHRA and CDR2 YSYEKL. The CDR3 contains 15 residues. CDR3 coding DNA: TGCGCCAGCAGCCGAACAATAGGGGAGGAAGAGACCCAGTACTTC. Its protein is CASSRTIGEEETQYF.

To note about this clone: Germline is not matched at one junction end, which may reflect a read error. Additional DNA sequences in this sample encode the identical CDR3. The chain uses TRBV29-1 and TRBJ1-2; TRBD1 agrees at 7 bases. The CDR3 is 13 residues long. Germline V gene data show CDR1 as SQVTM and CDR2 as ANQGSEA. For the CDR3, the DNA is TGCAGCGTTGAAGCCAGGGGGAACTATGGCTATACCTTC. Translated: CSVEARGNYGYTF.

V usage is TRBV7-9 and J usage is TRBJ2-5, with 9 positions matching TRBD1. Germline lookup yields CDR1 SEHNR and CDR2 FQNEAQ (reference sequence). After removal of 3 bases from V and 7 bases from J, the junction contained 6 bases not matched to a gene. This CDR3 is 14 amino acids long. The CDR3 spells CASSFPGQGATQYF. In DNA form, the CDR3 reads TGTGCCAGCAGCTTTCCGGGACAGGGAGCGACCCAGTACTTC.

The chain uses TRBV11-2 and TRBJ1-2; a weak D match, TRBD1 (5 bases). V was shortened by 5 bases and J by 8 bases, with 12 bases between the two germline ends. Germline V CDR1 and CDR2: SGHAT, FQNNGV. The CDR3 has 12 amino acids. CDR3 DNA: TGTGCCAGCAGCCCGGGGGGGTCCGGCTACACCTTC. Protein: CASSPGGSGYTF.

The chain links TRBV6-7 to TRBJ2-7; 9 bases match TRBD1. TRBV6-7 is annotated as an ORF whose role is uncertain. CDR3 length: 13 amino acids. The CDR3 bases are TGTGCACTCTACAGGGGGCGAGCCGGTGAGCAGTACTTC. Amino acids: CALYRGRAGEQYF.

The chain uses TRBV4-2 and TRBJ2-1; 7 bases align to TRBD2. Germline V gene sequence: CDR1 LGHNA, CDR2 YNFKEQ. CDR3 length equals 15 residues. V dropped 0 bases and J dropped 7; count of bases not matched to a gene: 6. The CDR3 region has the DNA TGTGCCAGCAGCCAAGATCCCGGGAGGCCTAATGAGCAGTTCTTC. This sequence encodes CASSQDPGRPNEQFF.

The chain uses TRBV7-3 and TRBJ2-7; TRBD1 might be the D (6 bases). CDR1 and CDR2 (germline): SGHTA, FQGTGA. V was clipped by 0 bases and J by 7 bases, with 25 bases between them. CDR3 length equals 18 residues. Written as DNA, the CDR3 is TGTGCCAGCAGCTTAACCGCTGCCGGGACACCTCCTTGGGAAGAGCAGTACTTC. Translated, it gives CASSLTAAGTPPWEEQYF.

The chain uses TRBV7-6 and TRBJ2-1; TRBD2 agrees at 15 bases. Looked up from germline, CDR1 is SGHVS and CDR2 is FNYEAQ. V trimming: 2 bases; J trimming: 7 bases; junction bases outside the gene matches: 3. The CDR3 has 16 residues. CDR3 region: CASSLSGTSGGNEQFF. CDR3 coding DNA: TGTGCCAGCAGCTTAAGTGGGACTAGCGGGGGGAATGAGCAGTTCTTC.

J is TRBJ2-1 and V is TRBV29-1, with 14 nucleotides matching TRBD2. Germline CDR1 SQVTM, CDR2 ANQGSEA. The CDR3 has 15 amino acids. Trimming cost V 5 bases and J 5 bases; bases outside gene matches: 5. CDR3 bases: TGCAGCGTTAAGACTAGCGGGAGGGTTAACAATGAGCAGTTCTTC. This codes for CSVKTSGRVNNEQFF.

V gene TRBV6-5 combines with J gene TRBJ1-2, with no clear D. CDR1 MNHEY and CDR2 SVGAGI come from the germline V gene. V lost 4 bases to trimming and J lost 1 base, with 7 bases between them. The CDR3 is made up of 13 amino acids. CDR3: CASSFTVNYGYTF. The CDR3 coding sequence is TGTGCCAGCAGTTTTACAGTTAACTATGGCTACACCTTC.

V is TRBV7-2 and J is TRBJ2-3; D might be TRBD2 (5 bases). The CDR3 covers 14 residues. Germline CDR1 is SGHTA and CDR2 is FQGNSA. Trimming shortened V by 1 base and J by 6 bases, and 11 bases separated the two germline ends. The CDR3 protein is CASSLGRPPDTQYF. CDR3 bases: TGTGCCAGCAGCTTAGGGAGGCCCCCCGATACGCAGTATTTT.

This clone was detected only once. This rearrangement joins TRBV6-2 or TRBV6-3 to TRBJ2-3; 7 nucleotides agree with TRBD1. V was pared by 5 bases and J by 6 bases, with 8 bases of the junction left unmatched. From germline, CDR1 is MNHEY and CDR2 SVGEGT. The CDR3 consists of 14 residues. Here the CDR3 DNA reads TGTGCCAGCAGTCCGGGACAGTTCCACGATACGCAGTATTTT. Translating it yields CASSPGQFHDTQYF.

This chain joins TRBV7-9 and TRBJ2-1, with 10 nucleotides matching TRBD2. Germline CDR1 and CDR2: SEHNR and FQNEAQ (reference sequence). CDR3 length: 15 residues. The V and J ends lost 11 bases and 2 bases, in that order; junction bases with no gene match: 9. This CDR3 is CASQLLAGAYNEQFF. The CDR3, as DNA: TGTGCCTCTCAACTGCTAGCGGGGGCCTACAATGAGCAGTTCTTC.

The CDR3 region is CASSPIQGGYTF. The CDR3 bases are TGTGCCAGCAGTCCTATACAGGGGGGCTACACCTTC. The chain carries TRBV12-3 or TRBV12-4 and TRBJ1-2; 7 bases are shared with TRBD1. V dropped 5 bases and J dropped 8; count of bases not matched to a gene: 5. CDR3 length: 12 residues.

The rearrangement uses TRBV7-2 and TRBJ1-1; 7 bases are shared with TRBD1. CDR1 and CDR2 from the germline V gene are SGHTA and FQGNSA. V lost 3 bases, J lost 1 base, and 5 bases stayed unmatched. The CDR3 runs 15 residues. The CDR3 sequence is CASSLSGTANTEAFF. CDR3 nucleotide sequence: TGTGCCAGCAGCTTGTCGGGGACAGCGAACACTGAAGCTTTCTTT. Filled out from reference TRBV7-2 and TRBJ1-1, the complete variable domain reads GAGVSQSPSNKVTEKGKDVELRCDPISGHTALYWYRQSLGQGLEFLIYFQGNSAPDKSGLPSDRFSAERTGGSVSTLTIQRTQQEDSAVYLCASSLSGTANTEAFFGQGTRLTVV.